The T cell receptor (beta chain) under discussion was sequenced for a study of OX40 agonist ivuxolimab in advanced cancers. The data were produced by immunoSEQ multiplex PCR, yet TCRdb's version contains in-frame clones alone and is incomplete. In the table there are 80,000 or so clones, around 83% of which are singletons. The sequencing here drew on CD4+ or CD8+ T cells sorted from blood, taken in a trial of the OX40 agonist ivuxolimab. The receptor's source is an adult with an advanced solid tumor such as melanoma, head and neck, liver or kidney cancer.

The CDR3 loop is CASSLAGPRDEQYF. The CDR3 bases are TGTGCCAGCAGCTTAGCGGGGCCGAGGGACGAGCAGTACTTC. The chain combines TRBV7-2 with TRBJ2-7; either TRBD1 or TRBD2 may supply D (5 bases each). V shed 0 bases and J shed 5 bases, with 11 bases lying between them. The germline V gene has CDR1 SGHTA and CDR2 FQGNSA. The CDR3 is 14 amino acids.